Listed below are T cell receptor beta chains from one sample, sequenced in a study of cytomegalovirus exposure and HLA in healthy donors. Sequencing used immunoSEQ multiplex PCR; TCRdb keeps in-frame clones, though not all of them. Its clone listing holds approximately 150,000 clones. Sequencing was carried out using PBMCs. The receptors come from a woman aged 18-29 years in good health and CMV-seronegative. Each CDR3 is given with its conserved first and last residue. A D gene is named only where the DNA matches it firmly.

D	V	J	DNA	CDR3
TRBD2	TRBV10-3	TRBJ2-1	TGTGCCACTCGACTAAGACTAGCATCGGATGAGCAGTTCTTC	CATRLRLASDEQFF
NA	TRBV9	TRBJ1-1	TGTGCCAGCAGCGTGACAGCCGACACTGAAGCTTTCTTT	CASSVTADTEAFF
TRBD2	TRBV5-4	TRBJ2-5	TGTGCCAGCAGCCCGTCGGGAGGGCGCCAAGAGACCCAGTACTTC	CASSPSGGRQETQYF
TRBD2	TRBV7-2	TRBJ2-3	TGTGCCAGCAGCCCTTTGGGGGGGGAGGAGGTAAATACGCAGTATTTT	CASSPLGGEEVNTQYF
NA	TRBV29-1	TRBJ1-1	TGCAGCGCGATAGTGAGGTCAGGGATGCCTGAAGCTTTCTTT	CSAIVRSGMPEAFF
TRBD1	TRBV6-5	TRBJ2-7	TGTGCCAGCAGTGAGGACAGGGTCCCCTACGAGCAGTACTTC	CASSEDRVPYEQYF
NA	TRBV10-3	TRBJ2-3	TGTGCCATCAGTGAGTCGGCTTCAGATACGCAGTATTTT	CAISESASDTQYF
TRBD1	TRBV4-3	TRBJ1-6	TGCGCCAGCAGCCTGAAGACAGGGAATGGGTCACCCCTCCACTTT	CASSLKTGNGSPLHF
TRBD2	TRBV27	TRBJ2-1	TGTGCCAGCAGTTGGGCGGGAGGATTCTACAATGAGCAGTTCTTC	CASSWAGGFYNEQFF
NA	TRBV5-1	TRBJ1-1	TGCGCCAGCAGCTTGGAGTCTCGGGGGAACACTGAAGCTTTCTTT	CASSLESRGNTEAFF
TRBD1	TRBV30	TRBJ1-2	TGTGCCTGGGGACAGGGGCTCTATGGCTACACCTTC	CAWGQGLYGYTF
TRBD2	TRBV4-3	TRBJ2-3	TGCGCCAGCAGCCACATTAGCGGGAGGAATACCTCTAGCACAGATACGCAGTATTTT	CASSHISGRNTSSTDTQYF
NA	TRBV27	TRBJ2-6	TGTGCCAGCAGTTTAAGCCGGGCCAACGTCCTGACTTTC	CASSLSRANVLTF
NA	TRBV2	TRBJ2-7	TGTGCCAGCAGTGGACCACAGGGCGAGCAGTACTTC	CASSGPQGEQYF
NA	TRBV9	TRBJ1-3	TGTGCCAGCAGCGTAGAAGTAGGGAGGTCTGGAAACACCATATATTTT	CASSVEVGRSGNTIYF
TRBD2	TRBV13	TRBJ2-2	TGTGCCAGCAGCTCGGGACTAGCGGGAGGTGCCGCGGAGCTGTTTTTT	CASSSGLAGGAAELFF